Listed below are T cell receptor beta chains from one sample, sequenced in a study of radiotherapy plus CTLA-4 blockade in lung cancer. The data were produced by immunoSEQ multiplex PCR, yet TCRdb's version contains in-frame clones alone and is incomplete. The sample has about 62,000 clones, roughly three quarters seen once. The sequencing here drew on peripheral blood, taken from a patient treated with radiotherapy plus ipilimumab. All receptors derive from a human donor with non-small cell lung cancer who had a complete response to radiotherapy plus ipilimumab. Each CDR3 is given with its conserved first and last residue. The D gene is left open where the match is weak. Expanded clones get a size class; other rows say once, few or many, or leave the size out.

CDR3 DNA: TGTGCCAGCAGCAGGGACTATCTTTTGGAGACCCAGTACTTC; CDR3 protein: CASSRDYLLETQYF; J gene: TRBJ2-5; CDR3 length: 14; D gene: TRBD2; clone size: .; V gene: TRBV11-2
CDR3 DNA: TGTGCCAGCAGTCCGGGATCCTACGAGCAGTACTTC; CDR3 protein: CASSPGSYEQYF; J gene: TRBJ2-7; CDR3 length: 12; D gene: .; clone size: .; V gene: TRBV7-2
CDR3 DNA: TGTGCCAGCAGCCGCGGGACAGTCATGAACACTGAAGCTTTCTTT; CDR3 protein: CASSRGTVMNTEAFF; J gene: TRBJ1-1; CDR3 length: 15; D gene: TRBD1; clone size: .; V gene: TRBV6-5
CDR3 DNA: TGTGCCAGCAGTGAAACTCTTAACAGGGGGCGCCCCATCGAGCAGTACTTC; CDR3 protein: CASSETLNRGRPIEQYF; J gene: TRBJ2-7; CDR3 length: 17; D gene: TRBD1; clone size: .; V gene: TRBV6-1
CDR3 DNA: TGTGCCAGCAGTTTGTATAGGAACACTGAAGCTTTCTTT; CDR3 protein: CASSLYRNTEAFF; J gene: TRBJ1-1; CDR3 length: 13; D gene: .; clone size: .; V gene: TRBV27
CDR3 DNA: TGTGCCAGCTCACCCACAGGCGACACCGGGGAGCTGTTTTTT; CDR3 protein: CASSPTGDTGELFF; J gene: TRBJ2-2; CDR3 length: 14; D gene: .; clone size: once; V gene: TRBV18
CDR3 DNA: TGTGCCAGTAGATGGGGGGACTTCGGCACCGGGGAGCTGTTTTTT; CDR3 protein: CASRWGDFGTGELFF; J gene: TRBJ2-2; CDR3 length: 15; D gene: .; clone size: .; V gene: TRBV19
CDR3 DNA: TGTGCCAGCAGCTCCAGATTCGAGCAGTTCTTC; CDR3 protein: CASSSRFEQFF; J gene: TRBJ2-1; CDR3 length: 11; D gene: .; clone size: .; V gene: TRBV11-3
CDR3 DNA: TGTGCCAGCAGTGCTGCGGGGCGCACAGATACGCAGTATTTT; CDR3 protein: CASSAAGRTDTQYF; J gene: TRBJ2-3; CDR3 length: 14; D gene: .; clone size: .; V gene: TRBV6-4
CDR3 DNA: TGTGCCAGCGCGGGAGCCTACGAGCAGTACTTC; CDR3 protein: CASAGAYEQYF; J gene: TRBJ2-7; CDR3 length: 11; D gene: TRBD2; clone size: .; V gene: TRBV28
CDR3 DNA: TGTGCCAGCAGTTTATCCCGGACTTCCTACGAGCAGTACTTC; CDR3 protein: CASSLSRTSYEQYF; J gene: TRBJ2-7; CDR3 length: 14; D gene: .; clone size: .; V gene: TRBV27
CDR3 DNA: TGTGCCAGCAGAACTAGCGGGAGACACAATGAGCAGTTCTTC; CDR3 protein: CASRTSGRHNEQFF; J gene: TRBJ2-1; CDR3 length: 14; D gene: TRBD2; clone size: .; V gene: TRBV7-2
CDR3 DNA: TGTGCCAGCAGCTCTGGCCGGGGGAGGACTGAAGCTTTCTTT; CDR3 protein: CASSSGRGRTEAFF; J gene: TRBJ1-1; CDR3 length: 14; D gene: .; clone size: .; V gene: TRBV11-2
CDR3 DNA: TGTGCCAGCAGTTTAGGGACAGGGGGCGCGGGAGTAGCAGATACGCAGTATTTT; CDR3 protein: CASSLGTGGAGVADTQYF; J gene: TRBJ2-3; CDR3 length: 18; D gene: TRBD1; clone size: medium-sized; V gene: TRBV28
CDR3 DNA: TGTGCCAGCAGCTTAGGGGAAGGGGCCTACGAGCAGTACTTC; CDR3 protein: CASSLGEGAYEQYF; J gene: TRBJ2-7; CDR3 length: 14; D gene: .; clone size: .; V gene: TRBV7-6